The entry below describes one T cell receptor (beta chain). The record originates from a study of radiotherapy plus CTLA-4 blockade in lung cancer. Germline V gene lookup returns CDR1 SGHAT and CDR2 FQNNGV. The CDR3 spans 18 residues. Unmatched junction bases numbered 5, after V lost 1 base and J lost 0 bases. Profiling relied on immunoSEQ multiplex PCR, and the TCRdb table lists in-frame clones only, not all of them. Of 100,000 to 150,000 clones listed, more than 65% are singletons. It was focal radiation plus CTLA-4 blockade with ipilimumab that patients with chemo-refractory metastatic non-small-cell lung cancer received.

This TCR was sampled from a human donor with non-small cell lung cancer who had a partial response to radiotherapy plus ipilimumab. The chain combines TRBV11-2 with TRBJ2-6; 8 bases map to TRBD1. The material sequenced was peripheral blood, taken from a patient treated with radiotherapy plus ipilimumab. The CDR3 here is CASSLGRTGTSGANVLTF. In DNA, the CDR3 is TGTGCCAGCAGCTTAGGACGGACAGGGACCTCTGGGGCCAACGTCCTGACTTTC.